One and the same sample provided the 17 T cell receptor beta chains below, sequenced in a study of tissue T cells after allogeneic stem cell transplantation. Using immunoSEQ multiplex PCR, the repertoire was profiled, and TCRdb retains in-frame clones only, with some absent. The table records about 700 clones, approximately 42% of them present only once. The sample here was rectal tissue, taken at autopsy. These receptors originate from a female patient aged 35 to 75 with steroid-refractory graft-versus-host disease after an allogeneic stem cell transplant. Some T cells may originate from the graft donor.

The gene calls are TRBV30 and TRBJ1-3, with a weak D call TRBD1 (5 bases). The CDR3 loop spans 15 amino acids. V lost 3 bases to trimming and J lost 0 bases, with 12 bases between them. CDR1 is GTSNPN and CDR2 is SVGIG in the germline V gene (reference sequence). Here the CDR3 reads CAWRDDSYSGNTIYF. CDR3 DNA sequence: TGTGCCTGGAGGGATGACAGTTACTCTGGAAACACCATATATTTT. Supplemented by reference TRBV30 and TRBJ1-3, the full variable domain reads SQTIHQWPATLVQPVGSPLSLECTVEGTSNPNLYWYRQAAGRGLQLLFYSVGIGQISSEVPQNLSASRPQDRQFILSSKKLLLSDSGFYLCAWRDDSYSGNTIYFGEGSWLTVV.

The rearrangement joins TRBV5-1 to TRBJ1-2, with D possibly TRBD1 on 6 matching bases. Trimming took 2 bases from V and 4 from J, leaving 6 bases between them. This CDR3 region has 12 residues. Germline lookup yields CDR1 SGHRS and CDR2 YFSETQ. CDR3 in DNA: TGCGCCAGCAGCTTACAGGGCTATGGCTACACCTTC. Encoded protein: CASSLQGYGYTF.

This chain joins TRBV19 and TRBJ1-2, with no clear D. Germline assignment: CDR1 LNHDA and CDR2 SQIVND (reference sequence). The CDR3 sequence is 13 residues long. V was trimmed by 4 bases and J by 4 bases, leaving 10 bases between them. CDR3 protein: CASSTTEIYGYTF. Here the CDR3 DNA reads TGTGCCAGTAGTACTACAGAAATCTATGGCTACACCTTC.

The genes are TRBV5-4 and TRBJ2-5; D is unclear. CDR3 length: 13 residues. Trimming removed 0 bases at V and 5 bases at J, with 8 bases between. CDR1 and CDR2 (germline): SGHNT, YYREEE (reference sequence). CDR3 DNA sequence: TGTGCCAGCAGCTTGGAGGGCCCCGAGACCCAGTACTTC. Encoded protein: CASSLEGPETQYF.

This clone is labeled as medium-sized. The chain has TRBV6-5 and TRBJ1-6; the match to TRBD1 covers 7 bases. The CDR3 loop spans 15 amino acids. V lost 6 bases, J lost 9 bases, and 11 bases stayed unmatched. The germline V gene encodes CDR1 MNHEY and CDR2 SVGAGI. CDR3 DNA: TGTGCCAGCAGGATGACAGGGTCGGTTAGTTCACCCCTCCACTTT. As protein: CASRMTGSVSSPLHF.

This clone was observed a few times. The rearrangement joins TRBV6-5 to TRBJ1-6; 7 bases match TRBD1. V was pared by 4 bases and J by 5 bases, with 8 bases of the junction left unmatched. Germline-derived CDR1 and CDR2 are MNHEY and SVGAGI. This CDR3 is 16 amino acids long. CDR3 sequence: CASSSTGALNNSPLHF. The CDR3, as DNA: TGTGCCAGCAGTTCAACAGGGGCCCTAAATAATTCACCCCTCCACTTT.

This chain joins TRBV7-9 and TRBJ2-1, with D possibly matching TRBD1 (5 bases). Germline CDR1 reads SEHNR; CDR2 reads FQNEAQ (reference sequence). V shed 0 bases and J shed 8 bases, with 11 bases lying between them. The CDR3 contains 14 residues. CDR3 loop: CASSLAGRGYEQFF. CDR3 bases: TGTGCCAGCAGCTTAGCGGGAAGGGGCTATGAGCAGTTCTTC.

V usage is TRBV18 and J usage is TRBJ1-4, with D tentatively TRBD1 (6 bases). V lost 3 bases and J 6 bases, leaving 14 bases between the germline ends. The CDR3 is 15 residues long. The V gene's germline CDR1 is KGHSH and CDR2 LQKENI. The CDR3 is CASSPNRVSDEKLFF. Here the CDR3 DNA reads TGTGCCAGCTCACCGAACAGGGTTTCGGATGAAAAACTGTTTTTT.

V and J are TRBV19 and TRBJ1-1; D perhaps matches TRBD1 (6 bases). From germline, CDR1 is LNHDA and CDR2 SQIVND (reference sequence). Trimming removed 10 bases at V and 1 base at J, with 19 bases between. The CDR3 has 15 amino acids. The CDR3 DNA sequence: TGTGCCACCACCCCCCCAGGGGCCAGGAACACTGAAGCTTTCTTT. This translates into CATTPPGARNTEAFF.

The chain is built from TRBV10-3 and TRBJ2-1; 13 nucleotides align to TRBD2. The V and J ends lost 4 bases and 3 bases, in that order; junction bases with no gene match: 3. The CDR3 consists of 16 residues. Germline values: CDR1 ENHRY, CDR2 SYGVKD. Written as DNA, the CDR3 is TGTGCCATCAGTGTTACTAGCGGGAGGGTCTACAATGAGCAGTTCTTC. This translates into CAISVTSGRVYNEQFF.

This clone appeared a few times. The rearrangement uses TRBV4-2 and TRBJ2-7, with a possible D match to TRBD2 (6 bases). Per the germline V gene, CDR1 is LGHNA and CDR2 is YNFKEQ. This CDR3 spans 18 amino acids. With 0 bases removed from V and 3 bases from J, the gap between germline ends came to 21 bases. The CDR3 nucleotides are TGTGCCAGCAGCCAAGATCTTTTTTGGGGAGGCTTTAGCTACGAGCAGTACTTC. As protein: CASSQDLFWGGFSYEQYF.

The J gene is TRBJ2-2, the V gene TRBV7-3; D remains unclear. The V end was cut by 0 bases, the J end by 2 bases, with 1 base between. Germline V gives CDR1 SGHTA, CDR2 FQGTGA. There are 13 residues in the CDR3. CDR3 DNA: TGTGCCAGCAGCTTAACTAACACCGGGGAGCTGTTTTTT. Encoded protein: CASSLTNTGELFF. Based on the CDR3 plus reference TRBV7-3 and TRBJ2-2, the full variable domain is GAGVSQTPSNKVTEKGKYVELRCDPISGHTALYWYRQSLGQGPEFLIYFQGTGAADDSGLPNDRFFAVRPEGSVSTLKIQRTERGDSAVYLCASSLTNTGELFFGEGSRLTVL.

This clone was picked up a small number of times. The chain joins TRBV7-2 to TRBJ2-2; D is undetermined. This CDR3 contains 13 residues. CDR1 and CDR2 from the germline V gene are SGHTA and FQGNSA. The germline V and J ends were trimmed by 1 base and 3 bases, with 3 bases remaining between them. The CDR3: CASSLVYTGELFF. The CDR3 DNA sequence: TGTGCCAGCAGCTTAGTTTACACCGGGGAGCTGTTTTTT.

The V gene is TRBV7-9, the J gene TRBJ1-2; D call uncertain. The ends were cut back, 2 bases at V and 4 bases at J, with 17 bases in the middle. Per germline, CDR1 SEHNR and CDR2 FQNEAQ (reference sequence). The CDR3 spans 16 residues. The CDR3 sequence is CASSLIESVRVYGYTF. CDR3 sequence (DNA): TGTGCCAGCAGCTTAATCGAGAGCGTTCGCGTCTATGGCTACACCTTC.

This clone rates as large. The CDR3 nucleotides read TGCGCCAGCAGCGCAGGGACTTATGGGGCCAACGTCCTGACTTTC. The encoded protein is CASSAGTYGANVLTF. The rearrangement uses TRBV5-1 and TRBJ2-6; possibly TRBD2 for D (6 bases). Trimming left V 4 bases short and J 3 bases short, with 11 bases between. The CDR3 is 15 amino acids. The germline gives CDR1 SGHRS, CDR2 YFSETQ.

Relative to its sample, this clone is medium-sized (0.01 to 0.1%). The rearrangement joins TRBV11-1 to TRBJ1-1; 9 bases fit TRBD1. V trimming: 4 bases; J trimming: 3 bases; junction bases outside the gene matches: 6. Per germline, CDR1 SGHAT and CDR2 FQDESV (reference sequence). The CDR3 is made up of 15 amino acids. The CDR3 region has the DNA TGTGCCAGCAGCTCGGGACAGGGAGGGGACACTGAAGCTTTCTTT. Protein sequence: CASSSGQGGDTEAFF.

In this sample, this clone is large. The chain employs TRBV14 and TRBJ1-2; D call uncertain. V gave up 3 bases and J gave up 7 bases, with 12 bases separating them. CDR1 and CDR2 (germline): SGHDN, FVKESK. The CDR3 is 13 residues long. The CDR3, as DNA: TGTGCCAGCAGCCACATTGCCAGCGTTGGCTACACCTTC. Translation gives CASSHIASVGYTF. Complete variable domain (other parts from reference TRBV14 and TRBJ1-2): EAGVTQFPSHSVIEKGQTVTLRCDPISGHDNLYWYRRVMGKEIKFLLHFVKESKQDESGMPNNRFLAERTGGTYSTLKVQPAELEDSGVYFCASSHIASVGYTFGSGTRLTVV.